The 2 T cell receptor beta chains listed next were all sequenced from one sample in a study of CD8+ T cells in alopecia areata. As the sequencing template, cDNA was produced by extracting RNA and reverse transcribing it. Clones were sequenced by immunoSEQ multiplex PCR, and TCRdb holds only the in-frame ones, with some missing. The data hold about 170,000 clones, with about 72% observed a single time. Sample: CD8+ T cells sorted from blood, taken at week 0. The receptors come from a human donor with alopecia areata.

DNA of the CDR3: TGTGCCAGCTGGGACAGGGGCCTCCCGGGAGATCAGCCCCAGCATTTT. Translating it yields CASWDRGLPGDQPQHF. The chain links TRBV6-6 to TRBJ1-5, with TRBD1 matching over 10 bases. The CDR3 loop spans 16 amino acids. From germline, CDR1 is MNHNY and CDR2 SVGAGI (reference sequence). V lost 8 bases and J lost 5; bases outside the gene matches: 12.

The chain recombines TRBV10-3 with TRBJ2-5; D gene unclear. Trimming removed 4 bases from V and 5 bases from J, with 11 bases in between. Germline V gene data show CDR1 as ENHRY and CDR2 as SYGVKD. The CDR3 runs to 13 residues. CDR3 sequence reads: CAISGVDGETQYF. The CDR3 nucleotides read TGTGCCATCAGTGGAGTCGACGGGGAGACCCAGTACTTC.